Following are 3 T cell receptor beta chains from one sample sequenced in a study of Tregs in tolerant kidney transplant recipients. TCRdb's table, derived via immunoSEQ multiplex PCR, lists solely in-frame clones and lacks some. This sample's clone table lists about 52,000 clones. The specimen comprised CD4+ T cells from blood, sampled before the transplant. These receptor sequences come from a human donor who received a combined kidney and bone marrow transplant.

Note on this clone: The DNA ends 3 residues before the CDR3 does, and the rest of the CDR3 is filled in from the germline J gene. J is TRBJ1-1 and V is TRBV7-9, with 8 nucleotides matching TRBD1. CDR3 size: 13 residues. Germline V CDR1 and CDR2: SEHNR, FQNEAQ (reference sequence). The J segment lost 7 bases and the V segment lost 5 bases, leaving 6 bases of the junction unmatched. The DNA read from the CDR3 is TGTGCCAGCAGCCTTGGAACAGGGGGTGAA. Residues: CASSLGTGGE. The whole CDR3 sequence is CASSLGTGGEAFF.

A word on this clone: The read gets to within 3 residues of the CDR3 end, and the germline J gene fills in the rest. The V gene is TRBV20-1, the J gene TRBJ2-4, with D uncertain. The germline V gene encodes CDR1 DFQATT and CDR2 SNEGSKA (reference sequence). Trimming removed 0 bases at V and 6 bases at J, with 9 bases between. CDR3 length equals 13 residues. The sequenced CDR3 bases are TGCAGTGCTAGAGATAGGCGACTAAACATT. Its protein product is CSARDRRLNI. The CDR3 as a whole reads CSARDRRLNIQYF.

On this clone: With the read ending 3 residues before the CDR3 end, the germline J gene is used to fill in that end. The rearrangement uses TRBV7-2 and TRBJ1-2; possible D gene TRBD1, 6 bases. The germline V gene has CDR1 SGHTA and CDR2 FQGNSA. The CDR3 covers 13 residues. V was shortened by 1 base and J by 7 bases, with 10 bases between the two germline ends. The CDR3 region is CASSLDTGIGYTF. Incomplete CDR3 DNA: TGTGCCAGCAGCTTAGATACAGGGATTGGC. Drawing the rest from reference TRBV7-2 and TRBJ1-2, the complete variable domain is GAGVSQSPSNKVTEKGKDVELRCDPISGHTALYWYRQSLGQGLEFLIYFQGNSAPDKSGLPSDRFSAERTGGSVSTLTIQRTQQEDSAVYLCASSLDTGIGYTFGSGTRLTVV.